This TCR beta chain was captured by sequencing in a study of cytomegalovirus exposure and HLA in healthy donors. PCR was performed using 60 Vbeta and 13 Jbeta primers. The method was immunoSEQ multiplex PCR; TCRdb's version includes in-frame clones alone and lacks a portion of them. This sample contains around 76,000 clones. Regarding the study as a whole: In a later analysis, HLA-associated beta chains showed higher expansion and lower generation probabilities than comparable chains.

Germline V gene sequence: CDR1 SQVTM, CDR2 ANQGSEA. Trimming removed 8 bases from V and 4 bases from J, with 17 bases in between. The CDR3 spans 14 residues. Points on this clone: Its antigen is not identified.

The sample comprised PBMCs. The sequence was obtained from a boy aged 5-17 years in good health and CMV-seronegative. This sequence joins TRBV29-1 and TRBJ2-2; D may be TRBD2 (6 bases). This CDR3 reads CSIRGYSSTGELFF. CDR3 coding DNA: TGCAGCATCCGGGGGTACTCGAGCACCGGGGAGCTGTTTTTT.